The clone carrying this T cell receptor (beta chain) was detected many times. Study processing details: Cell counts per sample came from amplifying reference gene primers. The method was immunoSEQ multiplex PCR; TCRdb's version includes in-frame clones alone and lacks a portion of them. V, J and clone size were drawn from that table, and D and trimming were deduced from the DNA. This repertoire shows fewer than 200,000 clones, approximately 80% found once; its top ten account for around 7%. One Seattle source followed patients from active infection through their disease course. There are 15 residues in the CDR3. The germline V and J ends were trimmed by 5 bases and 0 bases, with 13 bases remaining between them. CDR1 and CDR2 (germline): MNHEY, SMNVEV (reference sequence). The data were taken from a study of blood T cell repertoires in COVID-19. Background on the study: Acute-phase and convalescent COVID-19 samples originated in the United States, Italy and Spain. PBMCs, B-cell-depleted T cells, or T cells were the source of the cDNA or gDNA that made up the material.

The genes are TRBV27 and TRBJ1-1; the D gene is possibly TRBD1 (5 bases). This receptor was taken from a middle-aged woman with COVID-19, enrolled during active disease. What was sequenced was peripheral blood. The CDR3 nucleotides read TGTGCCAGCAGTCCTGCAGGGTACATGAACACTGAAGCTTTCTTT. This gives the protein CASSPAGYMNTEAFF.